The clone carrying this TCR beta chain showed up just a few times. The source of the sample is a study of blood T cell repertoires in COVID-19. About the study: Samples came from the United States, Italy and Spain, spanning acute and convalescent COVID-19. The cDNA or gDNA used as material had been derived from T cells, B-cell-depleted T cells, or PBMCs.

Per the study methods: Amplifying reference gene primers gave estimates of nucleated cell counts. Generated by immunoSEQ multiplex PCR, the TCRdb table keeps only in-frame clones and is missing some. Clonal size and the V and J genes are those of that table, whereas D and trimming came from the DNA. The sample shows about 150,000 clones, roughly 84% of them seen only once. The CDR3 runs to 13 residues. Trimming stripped 1 base from V and 5 bases from J, with 8 bases between. Germline V gives CDR1 LGHDT, CDR2 YNNKEL (reference sequence). The receptor's source is a human donor in a cohort sampled during active COVID-19. The sequenced material came from peripheral blood. The gene calls are TRBV3-1 (or the pseudogene TRBV3-2) and TRBJ1-1; D is unclear. The CDR3: CASSQVRRTEAFF. The CDR3 nucleotides read TGTGCCAGCAGCCAAGTCCGGAGGACTGAAGCTTTCTTT.